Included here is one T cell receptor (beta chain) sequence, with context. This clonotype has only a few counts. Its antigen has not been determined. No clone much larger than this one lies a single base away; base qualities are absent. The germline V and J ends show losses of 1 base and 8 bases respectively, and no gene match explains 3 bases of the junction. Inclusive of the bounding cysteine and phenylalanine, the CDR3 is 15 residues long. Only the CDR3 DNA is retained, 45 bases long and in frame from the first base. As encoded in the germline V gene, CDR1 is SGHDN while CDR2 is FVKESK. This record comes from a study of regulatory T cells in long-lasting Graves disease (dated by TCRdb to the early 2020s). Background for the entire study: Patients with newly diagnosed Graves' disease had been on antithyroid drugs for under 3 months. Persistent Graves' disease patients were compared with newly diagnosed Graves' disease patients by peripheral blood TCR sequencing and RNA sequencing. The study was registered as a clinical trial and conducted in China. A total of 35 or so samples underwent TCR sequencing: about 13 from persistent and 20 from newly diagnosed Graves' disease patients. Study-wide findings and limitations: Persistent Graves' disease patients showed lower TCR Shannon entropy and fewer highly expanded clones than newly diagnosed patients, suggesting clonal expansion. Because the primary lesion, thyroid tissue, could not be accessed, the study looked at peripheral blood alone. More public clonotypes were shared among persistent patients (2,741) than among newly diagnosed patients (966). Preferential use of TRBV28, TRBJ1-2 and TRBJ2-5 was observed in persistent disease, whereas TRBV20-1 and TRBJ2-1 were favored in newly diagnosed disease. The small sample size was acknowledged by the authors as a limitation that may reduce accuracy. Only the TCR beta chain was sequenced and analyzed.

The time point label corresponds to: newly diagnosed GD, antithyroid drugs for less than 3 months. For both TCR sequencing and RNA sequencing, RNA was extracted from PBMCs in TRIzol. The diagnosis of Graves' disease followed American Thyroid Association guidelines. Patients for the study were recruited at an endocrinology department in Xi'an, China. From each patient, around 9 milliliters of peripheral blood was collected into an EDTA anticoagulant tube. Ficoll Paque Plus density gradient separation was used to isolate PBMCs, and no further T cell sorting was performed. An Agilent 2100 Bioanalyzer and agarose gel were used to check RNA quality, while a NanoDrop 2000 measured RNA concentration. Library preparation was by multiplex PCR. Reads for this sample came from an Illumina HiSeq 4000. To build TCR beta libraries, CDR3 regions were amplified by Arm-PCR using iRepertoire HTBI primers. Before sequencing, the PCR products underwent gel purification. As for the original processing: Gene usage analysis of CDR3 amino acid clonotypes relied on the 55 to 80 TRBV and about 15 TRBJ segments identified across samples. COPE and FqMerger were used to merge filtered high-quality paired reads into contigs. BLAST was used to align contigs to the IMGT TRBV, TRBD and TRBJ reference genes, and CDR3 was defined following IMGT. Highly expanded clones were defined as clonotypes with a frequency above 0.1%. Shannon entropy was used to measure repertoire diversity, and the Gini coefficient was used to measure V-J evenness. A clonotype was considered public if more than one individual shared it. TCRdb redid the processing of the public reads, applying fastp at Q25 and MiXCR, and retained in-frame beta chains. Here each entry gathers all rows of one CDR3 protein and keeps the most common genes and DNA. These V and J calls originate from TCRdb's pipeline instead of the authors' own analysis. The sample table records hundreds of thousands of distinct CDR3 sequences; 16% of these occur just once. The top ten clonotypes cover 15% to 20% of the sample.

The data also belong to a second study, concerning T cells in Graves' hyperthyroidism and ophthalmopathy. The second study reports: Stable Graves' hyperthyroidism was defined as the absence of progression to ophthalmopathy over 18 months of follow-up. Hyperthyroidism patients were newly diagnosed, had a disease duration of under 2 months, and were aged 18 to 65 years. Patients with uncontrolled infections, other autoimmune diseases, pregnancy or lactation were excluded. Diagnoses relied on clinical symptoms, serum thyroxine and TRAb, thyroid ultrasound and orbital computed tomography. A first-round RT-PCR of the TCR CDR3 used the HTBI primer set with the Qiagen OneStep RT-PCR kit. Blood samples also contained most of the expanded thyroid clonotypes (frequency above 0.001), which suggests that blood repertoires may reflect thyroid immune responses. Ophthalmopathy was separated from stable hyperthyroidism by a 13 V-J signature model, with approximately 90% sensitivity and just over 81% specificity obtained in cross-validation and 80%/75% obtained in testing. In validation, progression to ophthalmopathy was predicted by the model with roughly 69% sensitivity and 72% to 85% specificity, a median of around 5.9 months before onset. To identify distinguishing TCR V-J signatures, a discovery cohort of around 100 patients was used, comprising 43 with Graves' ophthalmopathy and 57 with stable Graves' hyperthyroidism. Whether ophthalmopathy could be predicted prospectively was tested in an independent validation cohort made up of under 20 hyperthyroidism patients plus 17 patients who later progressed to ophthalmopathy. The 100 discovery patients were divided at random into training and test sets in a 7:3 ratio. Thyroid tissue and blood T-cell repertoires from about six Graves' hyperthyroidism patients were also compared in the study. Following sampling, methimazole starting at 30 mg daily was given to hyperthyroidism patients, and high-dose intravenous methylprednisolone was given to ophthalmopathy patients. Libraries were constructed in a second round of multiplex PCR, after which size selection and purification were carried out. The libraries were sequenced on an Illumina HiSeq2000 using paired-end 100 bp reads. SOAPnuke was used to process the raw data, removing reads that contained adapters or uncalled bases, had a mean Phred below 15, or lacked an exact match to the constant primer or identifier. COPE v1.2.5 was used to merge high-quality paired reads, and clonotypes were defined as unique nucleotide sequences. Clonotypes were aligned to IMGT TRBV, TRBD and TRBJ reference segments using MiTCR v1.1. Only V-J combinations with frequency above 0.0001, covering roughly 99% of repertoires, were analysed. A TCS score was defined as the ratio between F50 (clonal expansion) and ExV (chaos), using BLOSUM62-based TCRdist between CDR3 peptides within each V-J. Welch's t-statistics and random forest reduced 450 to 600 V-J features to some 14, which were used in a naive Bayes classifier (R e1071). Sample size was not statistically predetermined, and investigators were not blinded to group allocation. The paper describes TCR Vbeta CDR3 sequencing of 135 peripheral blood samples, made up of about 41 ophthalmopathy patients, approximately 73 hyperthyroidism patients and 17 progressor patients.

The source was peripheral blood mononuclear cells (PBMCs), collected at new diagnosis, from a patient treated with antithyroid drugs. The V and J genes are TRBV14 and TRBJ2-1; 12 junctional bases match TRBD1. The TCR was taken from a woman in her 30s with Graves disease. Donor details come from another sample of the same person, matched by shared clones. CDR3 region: CASSQGDRGPDEQFF. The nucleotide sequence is TGTGCCAGCAGCCAAGGGGACAGGGGGCCCGATGAGCAGTTCTTC.